A single sample gave rise to the 10 T cell receptor beta chains below, sequenced in a study of human T cells and chemical hapten exposure. Time point described: healthy volunteer bleed at 2 weeks. Total RNA was isolated from unfractionated whole blood. Each CDR3 protein is one row after TCRdb ran MiXCR on the RACE reads. The table lists roughly 130,000 distinct CDR3 sequences, more than 7.5% of them singletons, with 1.5% to 2% in the top ten. The sample comprised whole blood. The receptors derive from a male donor in good health. Some clones in this sample may be carry-over from other donors' samples.

This clonotype has more than one count but fewer than ten. This chain joins TRBV20-1 and TRBJ2-3; 7 bases map to TRBD1. The CDR3 runs 14 residues. With 3 bases clipped from V and 5 bases from J, the junction kept 8 bases outside the gene matches. The germline CDR1 and CDR2 sequences are DFQATT and SNEGSKA (reference sequence). The CDR3 DNA reads TGCAGTGCTAGGGGGACGACAGGGCGAGATACGCAGTATTTT. Protein: CSARGTTGRDTQYF.

Comments on this clonotype: Being one base from a much bigger clone, this may be a read error. This chain links TRBV10-3 with TRBJ1-1; D gene uncertain. Germline CDR1 ENHRY, CDR2 SYGVKD. This CDR3 is built from 14 residues. The CDR3 is CAIRESARAPEAFF. As DNA, the CDR3 is TGTGCCATCAGAGAGTCTGCCCGAGCTCCTGAAGCTTTCTTT.

V gene TRBV18 combines with J gene TRBJ2-7, with TRBD2 matching over 7 bases. The CDR3 is 15 amino acids. Germline trimming cut 6 bases from V and 4 bases from J; bases unmatched to any gene: 12. Per germline, CDR1 KGHSH and CDR2 LQKENI. This chain's CDR3 is CASSRGGTITYEQYF. The CDR3 DNA is TGTGCCAGCTCCCGCGGAGGGACTATAACTTACGAGCAGTACTTC. The full variable domain, its missing parts supplied by reference TRBV18 and TRBJ2-7, is NAGVMQNPRHLVRRRGQEARLRCSPMKGHSHVYWYRQLPEEGLKFMVYLQKENIIDESGMPKERFSAEFPKEGPSILRIQQVVRGDSAAYFCASSRGGTITYEQYFGPGTRLTVT.

Remarks on this clonotype: This sequence may be a read error, since a much larger clone differs from it by one base. The rearrangement joins TRBV11-2 to TRBJ2-7; 10 nucleotides line up with TRBD1. Germline values: CDR1 SGHAT, CDR2 FQNNGV. The length of the CDR3 is 14 residues. This CDR3 reads CASSLDRGIYEQCF. The CDR3 nucleotides read TGTGCCAGCAGCTTGGACAGGGGGATCTACGAGCAGTGCTTC.

Only a few counts were recorded for this clonotype. In nucleotides, the CDR3 is TGTGCCAGCAGCCTAAATAGGGGGCAGGGTGTCCAGTACTTC. Its translation: CASSLNRGQGVQYF. The rearrangement links TRBV7-3 to TRBJ2-5; 7 bases fit TRBD1. This CDR3 comprises 14 residues. Germline loops: CDR1 SGHTA, CDR2 FQGTGA. Trimming took 5 bases from V and 10 from J; bases not matched to a gene: 13.

This clonotype was counted between two and nine times. The V gene is TRBV6-5, the J gene TRBJ2-7; unclear D gene. From germline, CDR1 is MNHEY and CDR2 SVGAGI. The CDR3 has 15 amino acids. V was pared by 0 bases and J by 3 bases, with 12 bases between. The CDR3 nucleotides are TGTGCCAGCAGTTACTCGATTGATCGGCACTACGAGCAGTACTTC. Translated, it gives CASSYSIDRHYEQYF.

This clonotype was recorded many times. The chain couples TRBV12-5 to TRBJ2-7; 11 nucleotides align to TRBD1. Germline CDR1 is LGHNT and CDR2 is FRNRAP. The CDR3 covers 12 residues. J lost 9 bases, V lost 7 bases, and 5 bases had no gene match. CDR3 in amino acids: CASAVGQGVQYF. CDR3 coding DNA: TGTGCTAGTGCCGTGGGACAGGGGGTGCAGTACTTC.

This clonotype was counted between two and nine times. The CDR3 spells CSATGLAGKDKETQYF. Here the CDR3 DNA reads TGCAGTGCTACGGGACTAGCGGGGAAGGATAAAGAGACCCAGTACTTC. This chain connects TRBV20-1 to TRBJ2-5; 13 bases fit TRBD2. The germline V gene encodes CDR1 DFQATT and CDR2 SNEGSKA (reference sequence). The CDR3 contains 16 residues. V dropped 4 bases and J dropped 3; count of bases not matched to a gene: 8.

This clonotype was observed a handful of times. The chain uses TRBV5-1 and TRBJ1-4, with no clear D. Germline-derived CDR1 and CDR2 are SGHRS and YFSETQ. V lost 6 bases to trimming and J lost 0 bases, with 3 bases between them. CDR3 length: 12 amino acids. The CDR3: CASKATNEKLFF. CDR3 in DNA: TGCGCCAGCAAGGCAACTAATGAAAAACTGTTTTTT.

This clonotype has ten or more counts. The J gene is TRBJ2-1, the V gene TRBV6-1; D may be TRBD2 (6 bases). The germline V gene encodes CDR1 MNHNS and CDR2 SASEGT. The CDR3 runs 15 residues. V was clipped by 2 bases and J by 7 bases, with 15 bases between them. The CDR3 sequence is CASSETPPGRNEQFF. CDR3 nucleotide sequence: TGTGCCAGCAGTGAAACCCCGCCAGGGAGGAATGAGCAGTTCTTC.